These 23 T cell receptor beta chains originate from one sample sequenced in a study of blood T cell repertoires in COVID-19. This table comes from immunoSEQ multiplex PCR, and its TCRdb copy is limited to in-frame clones, with some not included. The sample gives 330,000 or so clones, 87% of which show up once; approximately 9.3% is in the top ten. What was sequenced was peripheral blood. These receptors all come from a man aged 30 to 45 with COVID-19, enrolled during active disease.

V usage is TRBV20-1 and J usage is TRBJ2-7; maybe TRBD1 (5 bases). Germline CDR1 is DFQATT and CDR2 is SNEGSKA (reference sequence). Trimming removed 3 bases from V and 6 bases from J, with 15 bases in between. The CDR3 loop spans 13 amino acids. The CDR3: CSASFIRRGEQYF. The DNA of the CDR3 is TGCAGTGCTAGTTTTATTCGAAGGGGCGAGCAGTACTTC.

This clone has just a few counts. The chain joins TRBV7-9 to TRBJ1-5; TRBD1 agrees at 8 bases. Germline values: CDR1 SEHNR, CDR2 FQNEAQ (reference sequence). This CDR3 spans 17 amino acids. The V and J ends lost 2 bases and 2 bases, in that order; junction bases with no gene match: 8. The CDR3 is CASSLNRGQVGNQPQHF. Here the CDR3 DNA reads TGTGCCAGCAGCTTAAATCGGGGACAGGTAGGCAATCAGCCCCAGCATTTT.

This clone has more than one count but fewer than ten. CDR3 region: CASSLTLAPGTSLNEQFF. Written as DNA, the CDR3 is TGTGCCAGCAGCTTAACTCTCGCCCCCGGGACTAGCCTCAATGAGCAGTTCTTC. This chain connects TRBV7-3 to TRBJ2-1; TRBD2 aligns across 9 bases. CDR1 is SGHTA and CDR2 is FQGTGA in the germline V gene. Unmatched junction bases numbered 12, after V lost 0 bases and J lost 6 bases. CDR3 length: 18 residues. The variable domain in full, with the rest retrieved from reference TRBV7-3 and TRBJ2-1, is GAGVSQTPSNKVTEKGKYVELRCDPISGHTALYWYRQSLGQGPEFLIYFQGTGAADDSGLPNDRFFAVRPEGSVSTLKIQRTERGDSAVYLCASSLTLAPGTSLNEQFFGPGTRLTVL.

The chain has TRBV5-1 and TRBJ2-4, with 12 nucleotides matching TRBD1. Germline V CDR1 and CDR2: SGHRS, YFSETQ. The CDR3 loop spans 16 amino acids. J was trimmed by 6 bases and V by 4 bases; bases with no gene match: 8. CDR3 DNA sequence: TGCGCCAGCAGCATCGGGACAGGGGGCACCCGAAACATTCAGTACTTC. It is translated as CASSIGTGGTRNIQYF. The whole variable domain, remainder taken from reference TRBV5-1 and TRBJ2-4, is KAGVTQTPRYLIKTRGQQVTLSCSPISGHRSVSWYQQTPGQGLQFLFEYFSETQRNKGNFPGRFSGRQFSNSRSEMNVSTLELGDSALYLCASSIGTGGTRNIQYFGAGTRLSVL.

The chain links TRBV12-3 or TRBV12-4 to TRBJ1-4; D uncertain. This CDR3 comprises 13 residues. V lost 3 bases to trimming and J lost 8 bases, with 10 bases between them. The CDR3 DNA follows: TGTGCCAGCAGTTTGGACCGGAGGGAAAAACTGTTTTTT. As protein: CASSLDRREKLFF.

This chain connects TRBV11-2 to TRBJ1-1; TRBD1 is a possible D gene (6 bases). This CDR3 region has 15 residues. V dropped 4 bases and J dropped 4 bases, with 16 bases sitting between them. Germline V CDR1 and CDR2: SGHAT, FQNNGV. This CDR3 is CASSSIRGGGTEAFF. As DNA, the CDR3 is TGTGCCAGCAGCTCGATCAGGGGCGGGGGCACTGAAGCTTTCTTT.

The V gene is TRBV6-4, the J gene TRBJ2-1; D remains unclear. CDR1 and CDR2 from the germline V gene are MRHNA and SNTAGT. V lost 2 bases and J lost 5, with 16 bases in between. This CDR3 is 16 amino acids long. CDR3 protein: CASSDLELLSHNEQFF. The DNA for the CDR3 is TGTGCCAGCAGTGACCTTGAGCTTCTAAGCCACAATGAGCAGTTCTTC.

V usage is TRBV18 and J usage is TRBJ2-7; 8 nucleotides line up with TRBD1. This CDR3 has 17 residues. Germline lookup yields CDR1 KGHSH and CDR2 LQKENI. J was trimmed by 0 bases and V by 3 bases; bases with no gene match: 10. In DNA, the CDR3 is TGTGCCAGCTCACCCCAACGATGGACAGGGAGCTCCTACGAGCAGTACTTC. It encodes CASSPQRWTGSSYEQYF.

This chain connects TRBV28 to TRBJ2-7; 9 positions match TRBD1. V shed 6 bases, J shed 2 bases, and the junction held 8 bases outside the gene matches. Germline CDR1 and CDR2: MDHEN and SYDVKM. This CDR3 is 15 amino acids long. The DNA for the CDR3 is TGTGCCAGCAGCTTACAGGGGGCCTTAACCTACGAGCAGTACTTC. It encodes CASSLQGALTYEQYF.

The V gene is TRBV14, the J gene TRBJ1-1; D ambiguous. The CDR3 is 13 amino acids. Trimming shortened V by 4 bases and J by 1 base, and 7 bases separated the two germline ends. Germline lookup yields CDR1 SGHDN and CDR2 FVKESK. DNA of the CDR3: TGTGCCAGCAGCCGTGCTACGAACACTGAAGCTTTCTTT. It yields the protein CASSRATNTEAFF.

The DNA for the CDR3 is TGTGCCAGCAGCCGTGGGACTAGCGGTCGCACAGATACGCAGTATTTT. It yields the protein CASSRGTSGRTDTQYF. The V call is TRBV14, the J call TRBJ2-3, with 11 bases aligning to TRBD2. This CDR3 has 16 residues. The germline CDR1 and CDR2 sequences are SGHDN and FVKESK. J was trimmed by 1 base and V by 4 bases; bases with no gene match: 4.

The J gene is TRBJ2-1, the V gene TRBV7-3; 8 bases line up with TRBD1. The trim removed 5 bases at V and 5 bases at J, leaving 5 bases unmatched. Germline loops: CDR1 SGHTA, CDR2 FQGTGA. The CDR3 length is 14 residues. CDR3 nucleotides: TGTGCCAGCAGCCCTTGGACAGGGAACAATGAGCAGTTCTTC. Amino acid sequence: CASSPWTGNNEQFF.

The chain is built from TRBV5-4 and TRBJ2-7; 13 bases are shared with TRBD2. CDR3 length: 15 amino acids. V lost 4 bases and J lost 0; bases outside the gene matches: 1. In germline, CDR1 is SGHNT, CDR2 YYREEE (reference sequence). CDR3 sequence (DNA): TGTGCCAGCAGCCGGACTAGCGGGAGCTCCTACGAGCAGTACTTC. It codes for CASSRTSGSSYEQYF.

This chain uses TRBV7-9 with TRBJ2-5; 10 bases agree with TRBD2. The CDR3 totals 18 residues. The trim removed 2 bases at V and 5 bases at J, leaving 14 bases unmatched. Germline V gives CDR1 SEHNR, CDR2 FQNEAQ (reference sequence). In DNA form, the CDR3 reads TGTGCCAGCAGCTTACCTACGAGCGGGGGGGCCTTCATGGAGACCCAGTACTTC. Translating gives CASSLPTSGGAFMETQYF. The full variable domain, in which reference TRBV7-9 and TRBJ2-5 provide the parts outside the CDR3, is DTGVSQNPRHKITKRGQNVTFRCDPISEHNRLYWYRQTLGQGPEFLTYFQNEAQLEKSRLLSDRFSAERPKGSFSTLEIQRTEQGDSAMYLCASSLPTSGGAFMETQYFGPGTRLLVL.

This rearrangement joins TRBV6-5 to TRBJ1-5; 8 bases are a match to TRBD1. Germline-derived CDR1 and CDR2 are MNHEY and SVGAGI. The CDR3 is 15 amino acids. Trimming cost V 5 bases and J 1 base; bases outside gene matches: 4. The CDR3 nucleotides are TGTGCCAGCAGTATGGACAGGGCAAGCAATCAGCCCCAGCATTTT. Its protein is CASSMDRASNQPQHF.

The rearrangement uses TRBV5-1 and TRBJ2-2, with 7 bases aligning to TRBD1. CDR3 length equals 16 residues. The germline V gene has CDR1 SGHRS and CDR2 YFSETQ. V was pared by 2 bases and J by 5 bases, with 9 bases of the junction left unmatched. The CDR3 DNA follows: TGCGCCAGCAGCTTCCGACAGGGATCTTATACCGGGGAGCTGTTTTTT. This sequence encodes CASSFRQGSYTGELFF.

The V gene is TRBV24-1, the J gene TRBJ2-3; 12 nucleotides line up with TRBD2. Trimming at V came to 2 bases and at J to 2 bases, leaving 4 bases not matched to a gene. CDR1 is KGHDR, CDR2 SFDVKD, per germline. The CDR3 is 17 residues long. The CDR3 spells CATSDSGLAGFTDTQYF. The CDR3 bases are TGTGCCACCAGTGATTCCGGACTAGCGGGATTCACAGATACGCAGTATTTT.

The genes are TRBV27 and TRBJ1-1; D might be TRBD1 (6 bases). V lost 5 bases, J lost 0 bases, and 16 bases lay in between. This CDR3 region has 16 residues. Germline V gene lookup returns CDR1 MNHEY and CDR2 SMNVEV (reference sequence). In nucleotides, the CDR3 is TGTGCCAGCAGTCCGCTGACAGGATCCATGAACACTGAAGCTTTCTTT. Translating gives CASSPLTGSMNTEAFF.

In its sample, this clone was seen a few times. The rearrangement links TRBV12-3 or TRBV12-4 to TRBJ2-5; possible D gene TRBD1, 5 bases. V dropped 3 bases and J dropped 3 bases, with 8 bases sitting between them. The CDR3 is made up of 13 amino acids. For the CDR3, the DNA is TGTGCCAGCAGTTTGTTAGGGGAAGAGACCCAGTACTTC. It specifies CASSLLGEETQYF.

The V call is TRBV7-9, the J call TRBJ2-1; 8 bases align to TRBD2. Germline CDR1 and CDR2: SEHNR and FQNEAQ (reference sequence). Germline trimming cut 6 bases from V and 6 bases from J; bases unmatched to any gene: 4. This CDR3 has 13 amino acids. This CDR3 is CASSAGTSNEQFF. The CDR3 region has the DNA TGTGCCAGCAGTGCCGGGACTAGCAATGAGCAGTTCTTC.

The V call is TRBV28, the J call TRBJ2-7, with 9 positions matching TRBD1. Trimming at V came to 2 bases and at J to 1 base, leaving 3 bases not matched to a gene. Germline V gives CDR1 MDHEN, CDR2 SYDVKM. The CDR3 has 15 amino acids. As DNA, the CDR3 is TGTGCCAGCAGTTTAATTGGGACAGGGTCCTACGAGCAGTACTTC. Translating it yields CASSLIGTGSYEQYF.

This clone was seen only a few times. The junction departs from germline at one end; a sequencing error may be responsible. The genes are TRBV5-6 and TRBJ2-7, with D perhaps TRBD2 (7 bases). This CDR3 is built from 11 residues. Germline CDR1 reads SGHDT; CDR2 reads YYEEEE. This CDR3 is CASSFRGGGVF. The CDR3 DNA reads as TGTGCCAGCAGCTTCCGAGGGGGAGGGGTCTTC.

The chain recombines TRBV4-2 with TRBJ1-6, with D perhaps TRBD1 (6 bases). Germline CDR1 and CDR2: LGHNA and YNFKEQ. CDR3 length: 16 residues. Trimming removed 2 bases at V and 2 bases at J, with 10 bases between. This CDR3 is CASSQTGMTYNSPLHF. As DNA, the CDR3 is TGTGCCAGCAGCCAAACAGGGATGACCTATAATTCACCCCTCCACTTT.